These T cell receptor beta chains were read from a single sample in a study of blood T cell repertoires in COVID-19. Generated by immunoSEQ multiplex PCR, the TCRdb table keeps only in-frame clones and is missing some. The sample holds hundreds of thousands of clones, around 83% seen once. The sample comprised PBMCs or T cells enriched from blood (not recorded which). All receptors derive from a woman between 40 and 55 years old who had recovered from COVID-19. The CDR3 runs from the conserved cysteine through the conserved F or W. A D gene is named only where the DNA matches it firmly. Size is omitted from some rows. Given values are once, few, many or a class for expanded clones.

size	D	V	J	DNA	CDR3
NA	TRBD2	TRBV5-4	TRBJ2-1	TGTGCCAGCAGCCCCGGGACTAGTGCCTCCTACAATGAGCAGTTCTTC	CASSPGTSASYNEQFF
NA	NA	TRBV5-6	TRBJ1-2	TGTGCCAGCAGCCGGACACGAAACTATGGCTACACCTTC	CASSRTRNYGYTF
NA	NA	TRBV28	TRBJ1-2	TGTGCCAGCAGTTTCGAATTAGTTTATGGCTACACCTTC	CASSFELVYGYTF
few	TRBD1	TRBV18	TRBJ1-1	TGTGCCAGCTCACCAGGACAGGGGAGGACTGAAGCTTTCTTT	CASSPGQGRTEAFF
once	NA	TRBV4-1	TRBJ1-5	TGCGCCAGCAGCCAAGATCGGACAGCTAATCAGCCCCAGCATTTT	CASSQDRTANQPQHF
many	NA	TRBV30	TRBJ1-2	TGTGCCTGGAGTGGGGCGGGACCGAGCTACACCTTC	CAWSGAGPSYTF
NA	TRBD1	TRBV5-1	TRBJ2-5	TGCGCCAGCAAGGGGTGGACAGGGTATGCAGAGACCCAGTACTTC	CASKGWTGYAETQYF
NA	TRBD1	TRBV2	TRBJ2-5	TGTGCCAGCAGAGACAACAGGGGGTTCCAAGAGACCCAGTACTTC	CASRDNRGFQETQYF
NA	TRBD1	TRBV2	TRBJ1-1	TGTGCCAGCAGTCGGCAGGGGGAAATGAACACTGAAGCTTTCTTT	CASSRQGEMNTEAFF
NA	TRBD2	TRBV9	TRBJ2-7	TGTGCCAGCAGCGTAGGGGTGACTAGCGAAATCTACGAGCAGTACTTC	CASSVGVTSEIYEQYF
NA	TRBD2	TRBV19	TRBJ2-1	TGTGCCAGTAGTTGGACTAGCGGGGTCAATGAGCAGTTCTTC	CASSWTSGVNEQFF
NA	TRBD1	TRBV5-1	TRBJ2-7	TGCGCCAGCAGCTTACAGGGGGCCGCGACCTACGAGCAGTACTTC	CASSLQGAATYEQYF
once	TRBD1	TRBV15	TRBJ2-4	TGTGCCACCAGCGACCGGACAGGGAAAAACATTCAGTACTTC	CATSDRTGKNIQYF
NA	NA	TRBV21-1	TRBJ1-5	TGTGCCAGCAGAAACCGGGACAGGGGATTCTATAGCAATCAGCCCCAGCATTTT	CASRNRDRGFYSNQPQHF
NA	TRBD1	TRBV27	TRBJ1-2	TGTGCCAGCAGTGCGGACAGGGGCGATGGCTACACCTTC	CASSADRGDGYTF
NA	NA	TRBV10-3	TRBJ2-2	TGTGCCATCAAAGGGCAGGGTCCCAACGGGGAGCTGTTTTTT	CAIKGQGPNGELFF
NA	NA	TRBV24-1	TRBJ2-3	TGTGCCACCAGTGGCGTACAGGGCACAGATACGCAGTATTTT	CATSGVQGTDTQYF
NA	NA	TRBV7-9	TRBJ2-7	TGTGCCAGCAGCTTAGCGGGCCCATCTTACGAGCAGTACTTC	CASSLAGPSYEQYF
NA	NA	TRBV19	TRBJ1-5	TGTGCCAGTAGTATGGGACAAGGCAATCAGCCCCAGCATTTT	CASSMGQGNQPQHF
NA	NA	TRBV27	TRBJ1-1	TGTGCCAGCAGGGAGAAGAACACTGAAGCTTTCTTT	CASREKNTEAFF
NA	TRBD1	TRBV2	TRBJ1-2	TGTGCCAGCAGTGTTGGACAGGGTGTCTATGGCTACACCTTC	CASSVGQGVYGYTF
NA	TRBD2	TRBV7-2	TRBJ2-7	TGTGCCAGCAGGTGGACTAGCGGGTCCTACGAGCAGTACTTC	CASRWTSGSYEQYF
NA	NA	TRBV10-2	TRBJ1-4	TGCGCCAGCAGGCGCCGGGGTGAAAAACTGTTTTTT	CASRRRGEKLFF
few	TRBD1	TRBV9	TRBJ2-3	TGTGCCAGCAGCGTAATAACAGGGGGCGCAGATACGCAGTATTTT	CASSVITGGADTQYF
NA	TRBD1	TRBV27	TRBJ1-2	TGTGCCAGCAGTCAGACAGGGGTCGGATATGGCTACACCTTC	CASSQTGVGYGYTF
NA	NA	TRBV29-1	TRBJ1-1	TGCAGCGTTGCGGGGGTCCGAAATAAAGGAAACACTGAAGCTTTCTTT	CSVAGVRNKGNTEAFF
NA	NA	TRBV30	TRBJ1-3	TGTGCCTGGAGTGTCGGTTTCTCTGGAAACACCATATATTTT	CAWSVGFSGNTIYF
NA	NA	TRBV19	TRBJ2-4	TGTGCCAGTAGAACGAGTGGCAAAAACATTCAGTACTTC	CASRTSGKNIQYF
NA	TRBD2	TRBV9	TRBJ2-1	TGTGCCAGCAGCGCGAGACTAGCGACTTACAATGAGCAGTTCTTC	CASSARLATYNEQFF
NA	TRBD2	TRBV3-1/TRBV3-2	TRBJ2-7	TGTGCCAGCAGCCACCGACTAGCGGGAGGATATTACGAGCAGTACTTC	CASSHRLAGGYYEQYF
NA	TRBD2	TRBV6-6	TRBJ2-5	TGTGCCAGCAGTTACGGCGGCGGGGGCCAAGAGACCCAGTACTTC	CASSYGGGGQETQYF
NA	NA	TRBV7-2	TRBJ2-4	TGTGCCAGCAGCGGCGCGACACAGGGTCTAGCCAAAAACATTCAGTACTTC	CASSGATQGLAKNIQYF
few	TRBD2	TRBV29-1	TRBJ2-1	TGCAGGATAATAGCGGGAGTTGAGCAGTTCTTC	CRIIAGVEQFF
NA	TRBD1	TRBV6-6	TRBJ1-2	TGTGCCAGCAGTCAACAGGGGGGGGACCGCGACTATGGCTACACCTTC	CASSQQGGDRDYGYTF
NA	NA	TRBV3-1/TRBV3-2	TRBJ2-2	TGTGCCAGCAGCCTAAGAGCGGGACAAAACACCGGGGAGCTGTTTTTT	CASSLRAGQNTGELFF
NA	NA	TRBV10-3	TRBJ2-1	TGTGCCATCAGTGAGGGCGAGACAGAGCAGTTCTTC	CAISEGETEQFF
NA	NA	TRBV27	TRBJ2-2	TGTGCCAGCCGAAACACGAACACCGGGGAGCTGTTTTTT	CASRNTNTGELFF
once	NA	TRBV23-1	TRBJ2-1	TGCGCCAGCAGTCACCAACGACAAGGGGATTCTTTCAATGAGCAGTTCTTC	CASSHQRQGDSFNEQFF
NA	TRBD1	TRBV28	TRBJ1-5	TGTGCCAGCAGTCAGGGACAGGGGCGGAAGCCCCAGCATTTT	CASSQGQGRKPQHF
NA	TRBD1	TRBV7-2	TRBJ2-1	TGTGCCAGCAGCTTAGTAGGGACAGGGAATCTTGAGCAGTTCTTC	CASSLVGTGNLEQFF